Listed below are T cell receptor beta chains from one sample, sequenced in a study of T cell changes during pregnancy in multiple sclerosis. The data were produced by immunoSEQ multiplex PCR, yet TCRdb's version contains in-frame clones alone and is incomplete. The sample consists of 60,000 to 70,000 clones, roughly 91% of them appearing once. Sequenced here: peripheral blood, sampled in the third trimester of pregnancy. These receptors all come from a female donor in good health, enrolled as a control in a pregnancy study. Each CDR3 is given with its conserved first and last residue. The order of the fields is J gene, V gene, D gene, clone size, CDR3 DNA, CDR3 protein. A D gene is named only where the DNA matches it firmly. Clone size appears in some rows only: once, few, many, or a class for an expanded clone.

j_gene: TRBJ2-5
v_gene: TRBV28
d_gene: TRBD2
abundance: NA
CDR3nt: TGTGCCAGCAGTTTCCTAAGTAGCGGGGGAGGTTTCGAGACCCAGTACTTC
CDR3aa: CASSFLSSGGGFETQYF

j_gene: TRBJ2-1
v_gene: TRBV4-2
d_gene: TRBD2
abundance: once
CDR3nt: TGTGCCAGCAGCCAAGGACTAGCGGGAGTAGAGGGGTACAATGAGCAGTTCTTC
CDR3aa: CASSQGLAGVEGYNEQFF

j_gene: TRBJ1-3
v_gene: TRBV5-6
d_gene: NA
abundance: few
CDR3nt: TGTGCCAGCAGCTCTCCGACGGGCTCTGGAAACACCATATATTTT
CDR3aa: CASSSPTGSGNTIYF

j_gene: TRBJ1-1
v_gene: TRBV5-1
d_gene: NA
abundance: NA
CDR3nt: TGCGCCAGCAGCTTGGAGGCGGCGCGTACTGAAGCTTTCTTT
CDR3aa: CASSLEAARTEAFF

j_gene: TRBJ1-2
v_gene: TRBV9
d_gene: NA
abundance: NA
CDR3nt: TGTGCCAGCAGCCCACAGGGCTACGGGGATGGCTACACCTTC
CDR3aa: CASSPQGYGDGYTF

j_gene: TRBJ2-7
v_gene: TRBV18
d_gene: TRBD1
abundance: NA
CDR3nt: TGTGCCAGCTCACCACCCTCATCAGGACAGGGCTACGAGCAGTACTTC
CDR3aa: CASSPPSSGQGYEQYF

j_gene: TRBJ2-1
v_gene: TRBV2
d_gene: NA
abundance: NA
CDR3nt: TGTGCCAGCAGTGAGACTGGGTACAATGAGCAGTTCTTC
CDR3aa: CASSETGYNEQFF

j_gene: TRBJ2-3
v_gene: TRBV11-2
d_gene: TRBD2
abundance: NA
CDR3nt: TGTGCCAGCAGCCGAGGGACTAGCGGGGGCCCCACAGATACGCAGTATTTT
CDR3aa: CASSRGTSGGPTDTQYF

j_gene: TRBJ1-1
v_gene: TRBV19
d_gene: NA
abundance: NA
CDR3nt: TGTGCCAGTACCGTAGGTGGAGTGTCCACTGAAGCTTTCTTT
CDR3aa: CASTVGGVSTEAFF

j_gene: TRBJ1-4
v_gene: TRBV11-2
d_gene: NA
abundance: NA
CDR3nt: TGTGCCAGCAGCTTTCAACGGGGAACTAATGAAAAACTGTTTTTT
CDR3aa: CASSFQRGTNEKLFF

j_gene: TRBJ1-4
v_gene: TRBV6-1
d_gene: TRBD1
abundance: NA
CDR3nt: TGTGCCAGCAGTCATCCGGGACAGGGGGCCTGGGAACTGTTTTTT
CDR3aa: CASSHPGQGAWELFF

j_gene: TRBJ2-3
v_gene: TRBV29-1
d_gene: TRBD2
abundance: NA
CDR3nt: TGCAGCGTTGCCGGGACTAGCGGGAGATACAACACAGATACGCAGTATTTT
CDR3aa: CSVAGTSGRYNTDTQYF

j_gene: TRBJ1-3
v_gene: TRBV9
d_gene: NA
abundance: NA
CDR3nt: TGTGCCAGCAGCGTAGGCCCAGCTGGAAACACCATATATTTT
CDR3aa: CASSVGPAGNTIYF

j_gene: TRBJ1-5
v_gene: TRBV7-9
d_gene: NA
abundance: NA
CDR3nt: TGTGCCAGCAGCTTAGGGACGGGGATCAATCAGCCCCAGCATTTT
CDR3aa: CASSLGTGINQPQHF

j_gene: TRBJ2-2
v_gene: TRBV7-2
d_gene: TRBD1
abundance: NA
CDR3nt: TGTGCCAGCACCTTGACAGGGAAGAACACCGGGGAGCTGTTTTTT
CDR3aa: CASTLTGKNTGELFF

j_gene: TRBJ1-5
v_gene: TRBV16
d_gene: NA
abundance: once
CDR3nt: TGTGCCAGCAGCCAGTCGACTAATCAGCCCCAGCATTTT
CDR3aa: CASSQSTNQPQHF

j_gene: TRBJ1-2
v_gene: TRBV2
d_gene: NA
abundance: NA
CDR3nt: TGTGCCAGCAGTGTAGATTATCTGTCCGGCTACACCTTC
CDR3aa: CASSVDYLSGYTF

j_gene: TRBJ1-2
v_gene: TRBV7-9
d_gene: TRBD1
abundance: NA
CDR3nt: TGTGCCAGCAGCTTAGGAAAGGGGGCTCATGGCTACACCTTC
CDR3aa: CASSLGKGAHGYTF

j_gene: TRBJ2-1
v_gene: TRBV11-2
d_gene: NA
abundance: NA
CDR3nt: TGTGCCAGCAGCTACCGAAGGGACTTTGCCTCCTACAATGAGCAGTTCTTC
CDR3aa: CASSYRRDFASYNEQFF

j_gene: TRBJ1-6
v_gene: TRBV6-1
d_gene: NA
abundance: NA
CDR3nt: TGTGCCAGCGGCTGGGGCGTATTGGATTCACCCCTCCACTTT
CDR3aa: CASGWGVLDSPLHF

j_gene: TRBJ2-7
v_gene: TRBV6-5
d_gene: TRBD1
abundance: NA
CDR3nt: TGTGCCAGCAGTTACTACAGGGGTGCGTACGAGCAGTACTTC
CDR3aa: CASSYYRGAYEQYF

j_gene: TRBJ2-7
v_gene: TRBV18
d_gene: TRBD1
abundance: NA
CDR3nt: TGTGCCAGCTCCCGGGGGACAGGCTACGAGCAGTACTTC
CDR3aa: CASSRGTGYEQYF

j_gene: TRBJ1-6
v_gene: TRBV27
d_gene: NA
abundance: many
CDR3nt: TGTGCCACCCGACAGTTCAGGAATTCACCCCTCCACTTT
CDR3aa: CATRQFRNSPLHF

j_gene: TRBJ1-6
v_gene: TRBV27
d_gene: TRBD1
abundance: NA
CDR3nt: TGTGCCAGCAGTTTCATTCGGGACAGGGACAATTCACCCCTCCACTTT
CDR3aa: CASSFIRDRDNSPLHF

j_gene: TRBJ2-7
v_gene: TRBV6-5
d_gene: NA
abundance: NA
CDR3nt: TGTGCCAGTACAGGGTACTACGAGCAGTACTTC
CDR3aa: CASTGYYEQYF

j_gene: TRBJ1-1
v_gene: TRBV27
d_gene: NA
abundance: once
CDR3nt: TGTGCCAGCAGTTTTTCCGGGAACACTGAAGCTTTCTTT
CDR3aa: CASSFSGNTEAFF

j_gene: TRBJ2-5
v_gene: TRBV11-3
d_gene: NA
abundance: once
CDR3nt: TGTGCCAGCAGCTTTTGGAGGGGCGGTTTTGAGACCCAGTACTTC
CDR3aa: CASSFWRGGFETQYF

j_gene: TRBJ1-1
v_gene: TRBV19
d_gene: NA
abundance: NA
CDR3nt: TGTGCCAGTTCACAGGTCTACACTGAAGCTTTCTTT
CDR3aa: CASSQVYTEAFF

j_gene: TRBJ2-7
v_gene: TRBV15
d_gene: TRBD1
abundance: NA
CDR3nt: TGTGCCACCAGCAGAGATCTGAGTGGGGACAGGGTGAACGAGCAGTACTTC
CDR3aa: CATSRDLSGDRVNEQYF

j_gene: TRBJ2-6
v_gene: TRBV5-5
d_gene: NA
abundance: NA
CDR3nt: TGTGCCAGCAGGTCGGACGGGGAATACTCTGGGGCCAACGTCCTGACTTTC
CDR3aa: CASRSDGEYSGANVLTF

j_gene: TRBJ2-7
v_gene: TRBV19
d_gene: TRBD2
abundance: NA
CDR3nt: TGTGCCAGTAGTATGACTAGCGGGAGCTACGAGCAGTACTTC
CDR3aa: CASSMTSGSYEQYF

j_gene: TRBJ2-2
v_gene: TRBV30
d_gene: TRBD1
abundance: NA
CDR3nt: TGTGCCGGCACAGGGGACGCGAACACCGGGGAGCTGTTTTTT
CDR3aa: CAGTGDANTGELFF

j_gene: TRBJ2-7
v_gene: TRBV9
d_gene: TRBD2
abundance: NA
CDR3nt: TGTGCCAGCAGCGTAGGGGGACTAGCGCCCTACGAGCAGTACTTC
CDR3aa: CASSVGGLAPYEQYF

j_gene: TRBJ2-1
v_gene: TRBV5-6
d_gene: TRBD1
abundance: NA
CDR3nt: TGTGCCAGCAGCTTGTTTCTCAACCGGGACAGATACAATGAGCAGTTCTTC
CDR3aa: CASSLFLNRDRYNEQFF

j_gene: TRBJ1-4
v_gene: TRBV11-2
d_gene: TRBD1
abundance: NA
CDR3nt: TGTGCCAGCAGCTTAGGATCCTCAGGGGGCCGGGGTGAAAAACTGTTTTTT
CDR3aa: CASSLGSSGGRGEKLFF

j_gene: TRBJ2-4
v_gene: TRBV14
d_gene: NA
abundance: NA
CDR3nt: TGTGCCAGCAGCCCTCGCGGTAGAGCCAAAAACATTCAGTACTTC
CDR3aa: CASSPRGRAKNIQYF

j_gene: TRBJ2-2
v_gene: TRBV7-2
d_gene: NA
abundance: once
CDR3nt: TGTGCCAGCAGCTTCAGGGGCCTTAACACCGGGGAGCTGTTTTTT
CDR3aa: CASSFRGLNTGELFF

j_gene: TRBJ1-4
v_gene: TRBV6-1
d_gene: NA
abundance: NA
CDR3nt: TGTGCCAGCAGTGATTTTAGGAGGTTTAATGAAAAACTGTTTTTT
CDR3aa: CASSDFRRFNEKLFF

j_gene: TRBJ2-7
v_gene: TRBV28
d_gene: NA
abundance: NA
CDR3nt: TGTGCCAGCAGTTTACCGAAGAACAGGGTAGACGGGAAGCAGTACTTC
CDR3aa: CASSLPKNRVDGKQYF

j_gene: TRBJ1-5
v_gene: TRBV6-5
d_gene: NA
abundance: once
CDR3nt: TGTGCCAGCAAAAGGGGGGGAGGCGGGAATCAGCCCCAGCATTTT
CDR3aa: CASKRGGGGNQPQHF

j_gene: TRBJ2-2
v_gene: TRBV19
d_gene: NA
abundance: NA
CDR3nt: TGTGCCAGTAGTATAGATCGGGGGAACACCGGGGAGCTGTTTTTT
CDR3aa: CASSIDRGNTGELFF